The 27 T cell receptor beta chains below come from one sample, sequenced in a study of PD-1 blockade in classical Hodgkin lymphoma. Each of the patients experienced relapse following autologous stem cell transplantation, and their brentuximab vedotin exposure differed. The protocol was immunoSEQ multiplex PCR, while the TCRdb copy is restricted to in-frame clones and leaves out a portion. There are 90,000 to 95,000 clones in the sample; roughly nine tenths occur only once, and around 10% lies in the top ten. The sequencing used peripheral blood mononuclear cells (PBMCs), collected before the second cycle of nivolumab. These TCRs come from a human donor with classical Hodgkin lymphoma.

V gene TRBV23-1 combines with J gene TRBJ1-5; tentatively, D is TRBD1 (5 bases). TRBV23-1 is an ORF, and what it does is uncertain. The CDR3 is 18 residues long. V lost 8 bases and J lost 0, with 23 bases in between. The CDR3, as DNA: TGCGCCAGCGTACCTCCCCTGGACAAACGATATAGCAATCAGCCCCAGCATTTT. This codes for CASVPPLDKRYSNQPQHF.

The chain couples TRBV5-1 to TRBJ1-2; 7 bases map to TRBD1. This CDR3 spans 15 amino acids. Looked up from germline, CDR1 is SGHRS and CDR2 is YFSETQ. Trimming at V came to 0 bases and at J to 0 bases, leaving 2 bases not matched to a gene. The CDR3 bases are TGCGCCAGCAGCTTGGTGACAGGGCCTAACTATGGCTACACCTTC. Residues: CASSLVTGPNYGYTF.

V is TRBV10-3 and J is TRBJ1-6; D is unclear. V dropped 0 bases and J dropped 6 bases, with 18 bases sitting between them. This CDR3 region has 18 residues. The V gene's germline CDR1 is ENHRY and CDR2 SYGVKD. In nucleotides, the CDR3 is TGTGCCATCAGTGAGTCGCGGGTCAATGACCCTAGTAATTCACCCCTCCACTTT. Translating gives CAISESRVNDPSNSPLHF.

This chain links TRBV28 with TRBJ2-7; 7 bases match TRBD1. The CDR3 runs to 14 residues. CDR1 and CDR2 (germline): MDHEN, SYDVKM. The V segment lost 6 bases and the J segment 1 base; nucleotides outside the gene matches: 6. CDR3 loop: CASRIGTASYEQYF. The CDR3 DNA reads as TGTGCCAGCAGAATCGGGACAGCGTCCTACGAGCAGTACTTC.

The gene calls are TRBV5-4 and TRBJ2-1; 9 positions agree with TRBD2. The junction had 6 bases not matched to a gene; V was cut back by 0 bases and J by 8 bases. The CDR3 totals 15 residues. Germline V gene data show CDR1 as SGHNT and CDR2 as YYREEE (reference sequence). The CDR3 sequence is CASSLVREGRYEQFF. In DNA, the CDR3 is TGTGCCAGCAGCTTGGTGCGGGAGGGCCGGTATGAGCAGTTCTTC.

V usage is TRBV7-9 and J usage is TRBJ2-1; the D gene is possibly TRBD2 (5 bases). Germline V gives CDR1 SEHNR, CDR2 FQNEAQ (reference sequence). The V end lost 4 bases, the J end lost 13 bases, and 11 bases lay between the germline ends. The length of the CDR3 is 11 residues. The CDR3 bases are TGTGCCAGCAGCTCAATGGGGAGACAGTTCTTC. Protein sequence: CASSSMGRQFF.

The chain is built from TRBV9 and TRBJ2-7; 9 positions match TRBD2. V shed 4 bases and J 5 bases; nucleotides not matched to a gene: 10. The CDR3 contains 15 residues. Germline CDR1 reads SGDLS; CDR2 reads YYNGEE. The CDR3 is CASSSQLAGVDEQYF. For the CDR3, the DNA is TGTGCCAGCAGCTCACAACTAGCGGGCGTGGACGAGCAGTACTTC.

DNA of the CDR3: TGTGCCAGCAGCTTATTCCTAGCGGGGGGGCGGATGGACGAGCAGTACTTC. Protein: CASSLFLAGGRMDEQYF. The V gene is TRBV11-2, the J gene TRBJ2-7; 12 bases line up with TRBD2. Trimming cost V 2 bases and J 5 bases; bases outside gene matches: 10. The CDR3 has 17 residues. The germline V gene has CDR1 SGHAT and CDR2 FQNNGV.

The rearrangement joins TRBV9 to TRBJ2-2, with 7 positions matching TRBD1. Germline loops: CDR1 SGDLS, CDR2 YYNGEE. V was clipped by 6 bases and J by 2 bases; unmatched bases: 7. CDR3 length: 15 amino acids. Written as DNA, the CDR3 is TGTGCCAGCAAACCGGGACAGACCAACACCGGGGAGCTGTTTTTT. The encoded protein is CASKPGQTNTGELFF.

Here the CDR3 DNA reads TGCGCCAGCAGTCCCGTCCATACAGATACGCAGTATTTT. Amino acid sequence: CASSPVHTDTQYF. V and J are TRBV10-1 and TRBJ2-3; D is ambiguous. Looked up from germline, CDR1 is WNHNN and CDR2 is SYGVQD (reference sequence). The CDR3 sequence is 13 residues long. Trimming took off 5 bases at V and 3 bases at J, with 9 bases between the two ends.

This clone was seen a few times. The CDR3 nucleotides are TGTGCCCTAAACCAAGGGCAGGGTAACCTCGAAGCTTTCTTT. Amino acids: CALNQGQGNLEAFF. This sequence joins TRBV2 and TRBJ1-1; possible D gene TRBD1, 5 bases. The CDR3 loop spans 14 amino acids. The germline V gene has CDR1 SNHLY and CDR2 FYNNEI. Trimming took 11 bases from V and 8 from J, leaving 24 bases between them.

This clone was recorded only once. The genes are TRBV29-1 and TRBJ2-3; D is possibly TRBD1 (6 bases). The CDR3 runs 14 residues. Trimming shortened V by 8 bases and J by 2 bases, and 17 bases separated the two germline ends. The germline gives CDR1 SQVTM, CDR2 ANQGSEA. In DNA form, the CDR3 reads TGCAGCATCAGGCAGGACAGCAACACAGATACGCAGTATTTT. This codes for CSIRQDSNTDTQYF.

J is TRBJ2-7 and V is TRBV7-9; the D is unclear. Germline lookup yields CDR1 SEHNR and CDR2 FQNEAQ (reference sequence). The length of the CDR3 is 14 residues. V gave up 5 bases and J gave up 3 bases, with 14 bases separating them. For the CDR3, the DNA is TGTGCCAGCAGCCCAGGATTCGATTTCTACGAGCAGTACTTC. Protein product: CASSPGFDFYEQYF.

The chain carries TRBV5-1 and TRBJ2-5; possibly TRBD1 for D (7 bases). The germline V gene encodes CDR1 SGHRS and CDR2 YFSETQ. V was shortened by 0 bases and J by 5 bases, with 11 bases between the two germline ends. CDR3 length: 14 amino acids. The CDR3 region is CASSLEQGRETQYF. In DNA form, the CDR3 reads TGCGCCAGCAGCTTGGAACAGGGGAGGGAGACCCAGTACTTC.

The rearrangement links TRBV10-1 to TRBJ1-2; the D gene is possibly TRBD1 (5 bases). Trimming removed 3 bases from V and 4 bases from J, with 9 bases in between. The CDR3 length is 13 residues. Germline-derived CDR1 and CDR2 are WNHNN and SYGVQD (reference sequence). CDR3 protein: CASSDQGSYGYTF. As DNA, the CDR3 is TGCGCCAGCAGTGATCAGGGATCCTATGGCTACACCTTC.

There are a few counts of this clone. The rearrangement links TRBV19 to TRBJ1-5; D unresolved. Per the germline V gene, CDR1 is LNHDA and CDR2 is SQIVND (reference sequence). The CDR3 spans 15 residues. The V and J ends lost 7 bases and 0 bases respectively, with 13 bases between them. DNA of the CDR3: TGTGCCAGTACCCCTGCGTGGGGTAGCAATCAGCCCCAGCATTTT. It is translated as CASTPAWGSNQPQHF.

This chain links TRBV9 with TRBJ2-3; 9 nucleotides align to TRBD2. CDR3 length equals 21 residues. Unmatched junction bases numbered 18, after V lost 0 bases and J lost 1 base. CDR1 and CDR2 from the germline V gene are SGDLS and YYNGEE. This CDR3 reads CASSVDEVGGRAPRRTDTQYF. DNA of the CDR3: TGTGCCAGCAGCGTAGACGAGGTCGGCGGGAGGGCCCCACGACGCACAGATACGCAGTATTTT.

The chain carries TRBV5-6 and TRBJ2-5; D possibly uses TRBD1 or TRBD2 (5 bases each). With 0 bases removed from V and 5 bases from J, the gap between germline ends came to 8 bases. The CDR3 contains 13 residues. Germline CDR1 reads SGHDT; CDR2 reads YYEEEE. The CDR3 nucleotides read TGTGCCAGCAGCTTGGGAGGGGCGGAGACCCAGTACTTC. This codes for CASSLGGAETQYF.

The chain carries TRBV5-4 and TRBJ2-7, with D unclear. Trimming cost V 3 bases and J 1 base, with 5 bases left between them. This CDR3 is built from 12 residues. Per the germline V gene, CDR1 is SGHNT and CDR2 is YYREEE (reference sequence). The CDR3 loop is CASSSDSYEQYF. CDR3 bases: TGTGCCAGCAGCTCCGATTCCTACGAGCAGTACTTC.

J is TRBJ2-1 and V is TRBV19; either TRBD1 or TRBD2 may supply D (5 bases each). This CDR3 has 14 amino acids. Germline CDR1 reads LNHDA; CDR2 reads SQIVND (reference sequence). Trimming cost V 8 bases and J 1 base, with 12 bases left between them. The CDR3, as DNA: TGTGCCAGTGGGGACCCCATATCCTACAATGAGCAGTTCTTC. It encodes CASGDPISYNEQFF.

The chain has TRBV5-6 and TRBJ2-3; TRBD1 agrees at 7 bases. The germline gives CDR1 SGHDT, CDR2 YYEEEE. The trim removed 2 bases at V and 4 bases at J, leaving 4 bases unmatched. The CDR3 runs 14 residues. The CDR3 sequence: CASSFGDSSDTQYF. The DNA for the CDR3 is TGTGCCAGCAGCTTTGGGGACAGTTCAGATACGCAGTATTTT.

The J gene is TRBJ2-3, the V gene TRBV11-3; the D is unclear. Germline V gene data show CDR1 as SGHNT and CDR2 as YENEEA. The CDR3 has 15 amino acids. CDR3: CDMALSSWGTDTQYF. For the CDR3, the DNA is TGTGACATGGCATTAAGCAGCTGGGGCACAGATACGCAGTATTTT.

The J gene is TRBJ2-3, the V gene TRBV2, with 7 bases aligning to TRBD1. The germline V gene has CDR1 SNHLY and CDR2 FYNNEI. The CDR3 has 13 residues. V dropped 11 bases and J dropped 1; count of bases not matched to a gene: 6. Written as DNA, the CDR3 is TGTGCCCTCGGGACAGCTGGCACAGATACGCAGTATTTT. Protein sequence: CALGTAGTDTQYF. The whole variable domain, filled in from reference TRBV2 and TRBJ2-3, reads EPEVTQTPSHQVTQMGQEVILRCVPISNHLYFYWYRQILGQKVEFLVSFYNNEISEKSEIFDDQFSVERPDGSNFTLKIRSTKLEDSAMYFCALGTAGTDTQYFGPGTRLTVL.

The CDR3 nucleotides read TGTGCCAGCAGTAGGGGTGCAGGGGTCACCGGGGAGCTGTTTTTT. This codes for CASSRGAGVTGELFF. V and J are TRBV6-5 and TRBJ2-2; maybe TRBD1 (6 bases). The CDR3 loop spans 15 amino acids. Trimming took off 5 bases at V and 4 bases at J, with 14 bases between the two ends. Germline V gene sequence: CDR1 MNHEY, CDR2 SVGAGI.

V and J are TRBV2 and TRBJ1-5; 8 bases map to TRBD1. The CDR3 length is 14 residues. V shed 3 bases and J 4 bases; nucleotides not matched to a gene: 2. Germline V lookup: CDR1 SNHLY, CDR2 FYNNEI. This CDR3 is CASSENRGNQPQHF. Written as DNA, the CDR3 is TGTGCCAGCAGTGAGAACAGGGGGAATCAGCCCCAGCATTTT.

CDR3 residues: CASSFLDRPAEKLFF. CDR3 in DNA: TGTGCCAGCAGTTTTCTCGACAGGCCTGCGGAAAAACTGTTTTTT. This chain uses TRBV28 with TRBJ1-4; TRBD1 might be the D (6 bases). V lost 3 bases and J 8 bases, leaving 16 bases between the germline ends. The CDR3 loop spans 15 amino acids. Per the germline V gene, CDR1 is MDHEN and CDR2 is SYDVKM.

V and J are TRBV7-2 and TRBJ2-2; 7 bases agree with TRBD2. V trimming: 2 bases; J trimming: 1 base; junction bases outside the gene matches: 1. This CDR3 comprises 15 residues. Per the germline V gene, CDR1 is SGHTA and CDR2 is FQGNSA. The CDR3 sequence is CASSLLAVNTGELFF. In DNA, the CDR3 is TGTGCCAGCAGCTTACTAGCGGTGAACACCGGGGAGCTGTTTTTT.